Here is one T cell receptor beta chain with its context. Its target antigen remains unknown. Base qualities are not provided; no much larger clone lies one nucleotide away. The time point label corresponds to: neoterminal ileum biopsy at postoperative endoscopy, about 6 months after surgery. Adults with ileal or ileocolonic Crohn's disease and an indication for ileocolonic resection were eligible for inclusion. Whole ileal mucosal biopsies were kept frozen at -80 degrees C prior to DNA extraction. Genomic DNA was extracted from frozen whole biopsies with a TRizol-based method and quantified on a NanoDrop 2000 spectrophotometer. The data were taken from a study of T cell repertoires in ileal Crohn's disease (dated by TCRdb to 2018 to 2020). Regarding the complete study: The median duration of disease was about 7.3 years, and at the time of surgery around 35% of patients were active smokers. Every patient underwent surgery because of a complication, which was stricturing disease in around 61% of cases and penetrating disease in about 39%. About half of the patients received postoperative therapy: about a dozen received thiopurines and some 20 received anti-TNF agents. M6 samples were neoterminal ileum biopsies taken at postoperative colonoscopy. The TCR repertoire was analysed in 55 to 70 patients with Crohn's disease drawn from a prospective multicentre cohort. The study ran alongside a multicentre cohort designed to identify predictors of early endoscopic recurrence after ileocolonic resection. Endoscopic postoperative recurrence was defined by a Rutgeerts score above i0. The study sequenced 150 to 200 mucosal samples from some 55 patients, taken at several locations on the surgical specimen and at postoperative endoscopy. What the research found in general, with its limitations: Endoscopic recurrence was linked to a higher percentage of high-frequency clones at surgery, and recurrence occurred in every patient whose clonality exceeded 26.8% (18/57). Mucosal CD4 and CD8 T cells were sorted and sequenced only in a subgroup of patients, whose size was not stated. Postoperative endoscopy was performed at varying times within the first year after surgery, with a median delay of roughly seven months. More high-frequency clones were carried by sorted CD8 T cells than by CD4 T cells, suggesting that mucosal expansions were mainly CD8. A significantly higher proportion of clonal expansions was observed in active smokers at surgery than in non-smokers (25.9% vs 17.9%, p=0.02).

Around 460 nanograms of biopsy DNA per sample were submitted for commercial TCRB immunosequencing. Adaptive Biotechnology amplified CDR3 regions from genomic DNA with a two-step multiplex PCR that controlled for amplification bias. Primers for every V and J gene segment were used in the first PCR, and barcodes and Illumina adapters were added in the second PCR. An Illumina instrument was used to sequence the CDR3 libraries. The study's processing was this. Analysis combined the vendor-provided pipelines with custom analysis of raw data in R/Bioconductor under R version 3.3.0. Clonality, which ranges from 0 to 1, was calculated as the inverse of the normalised Shannon entropy across all productive clones. High-frequency clones were defined as the share of the repertoire occupied by the top 100 clones, with only clones passing a 95% confidence test being retained. Overlap between samples was measured with the Morisita-Horn index, while repertoire diversity was measured with the Simpson index. In its TCRdb copy, this immuneACCESS table keeps in-frame sequences only and misses some clones. Where compared with another copy, unresolved V genes explain less than half of these, and the others have no known cause. V, J and clone size are those of that table, while D and trimming were read from the DNA. The sample data list about 62,000 clones, and roughly 91% of these were observed just once. Jointly, the top ten make up approximately 2% of the sample.

Trimming costs V 4 bases and J 10 bases, and their ends lie 13 bases apart. CDR1 GTSNPN and CDR2 SVGIG were looked up in the germline V gene (reference sequence). The CDR3 runs 11 amino acids, cysteine and phenylalanine included. The read is trimmed to its CDR3 DNA, 33 bases read in frame from base 1. Sequencing was carried out using ileal tissue. The chain is encoded by TRBV30 joined to TRBJ1-1; the D region possibly corresponds to TRBD1 (6 bases align). The receptor's source is an adult with Crohn's disease. Here the CDR3 is given as CAWTLNRAAFF. The sequenced DNA: TGTGCCTGGACCTTAAACAGGGCAGCTTTCTTT.